Following are 26 T cell receptor beta chains from one sample sequenced in a study of molecular identifiers for immune sequencing clone quantification. A single record per CDR3 protein comes from TCRdb applying MiXCR to the PCR reads. Of 400,000 to 600,000 distinct CDR3 sequences in the sample, roughly 25% are singletons; the top ten hold under 0.85%. The sample comprised naive CD8+ T cells from blood, with Jurkat cell RNA spiked in. The subset is: FACS-sorted CD8+CD4-CCR7+CD45RA+ naive T cells. These receptors were obtained from a human donor in good health. Some libraries in this study had Jurkat cell RNA spiked in.

V gene TRBV6-5 combines with J gene TRBJ1-1, with D unresolved. This CDR3 has 14 amino acids. V was trimmed by 5 bases and J by 0 bases, leaving 10 bases between them. The germline gives CDR1 MNHEY, CDR2 SVGAGI. Here the CDR3 reads CASSHGTMNTEAFF. The CDR3 DNA reads as TGTGCCAGCAGTCATGGAACAATGAACACTGAAGCTTTCTTT.

V is TRBV5-1 and J is TRBJ2-7; D may be TRBD1 or TRBD2 (5 bases each). CDR1 and CDR2 from the germline V gene are SGHRS and YFSETQ. The CDR3 spans 17 residues. V lost 2 bases, J lost 3 bases, and 21 bases lay in between. CDR3 sequence (DNA): TGCGCCAGCAGCTTTGAGCATGCAGGGACCAACCTCTACGAGCAGTACTTC. It specifies CASSFEHAGTNLYEQYF.

V usage is TRBV6-2 or TRBV6-3 and J usage is TRBJ2-7; D may correspond to TRBD1 or TRBD2 (5 bases each). This CDR3 spans 11 amino acids. In germline, CDR1 is MNHEY, CDR2 SVGEGT. V was shortened by 8 bases and J by 9 bases, with 14 bases between the two germline ends. CDR3 nucleotide sequence: TGTGCCAGCGCCGGGACCTTAGCGCAGTACTTC. Encoded protein: CASAGTLAQYF.

This clonotype was recorded at least ten times. The chain joins TRBV7-2 to TRBJ1-2; TRBD1 agrees at 8 bases. CDR1 is SGHTA, CDR2 FQGNSA, per germline. With V trimmed by 2 bases and J by 4 bases, 9 bases remained unmatched. The CDR3 spans 16 residues. CDR3 loop: CASSLQAGGDPYGYTF. CDR3 coding DNA: TGTGCCAGCAGCTTACAGGCAGGGGGCGATCCCTATGGCTACACCTTC.

In its sample, this clonotype was seen a few times. V usage is TRBV6-5 and J usage is TRBJ1-2; 11 positions match TRBD1. Unmatched junction bases numbered 7, after V lost 6 bases and J lost 4 bases. The CDR3 is made up of 15 amino acids. From germline, CDR1 is MNHEY and CDR2 SVGAGI. The CDR3: CASRQGQGVPYGYTF. CDR3 coding DNA: TGTGCCAGCAGACAGGGACAGGGGGTACCCTATGGCTACACCTTC.

As concerns this clonotype: A much bigger clone sits one base away, suggesting this may be a read error. The CDR3, as DNA: TGTGCCGGCAGATACGCGGGGGAGCAGTACTTC. Translation: CAGRYAGEQYF. The rearrangement links TRBV6-6 to TRBJ2-7; possibly TRBD2 for D (6 bases). This CDR3 spans 11 amino acids. The germline gives CDR1 MNHNY, CDR2 SVGAGI (reference sequence).

Concerning this clonotype: At one end the junction does not follow the germline gene, possibly because of a read error. V usage is TRBV14 and J usage is TRBJ2-1, with 10 nucleotides matching TRBD2. The CDR3 length is 16 residues. CDR1 is SGHDN, CDR2 FVKESK, per germline. CDR3 coding DNA: TGTGCCGGCAGCCAGATGGGACTAGCGACCTACAATGAGCAGTTCTTC. It codes for CAGSQMGLATYNEQFF.

The chain employs TRBV21-1 and TRBJ2-5; the D segment call TRBD1 is taken from the table without a DNA check. TRBV21-1 is a pseudogene. This CDR3 is built from 18 residues. The CDR3 loop is CASSIARFLARGVETQYF. CDR3 in DNA: TGTGCCAGCAGCATAGCGCGATTCCTGGCGCGGGGAGTAGAGACCCAGTACTTC.

The chain joins TRBV4-3 to TRBJ1-4; D ambiguous. The V gene's germline CDR1 is LGHNA and CDR2 YSLEER. V was clipped by 0 bases and J by 2 bases, with 16 bases between them. The CDR3 is 18 amino acids. The CDR3 nucleotides read TGCGCCAGCAGCCAAGATGATGTGCGGGGTCTGACTAATGAAAAACTGTTTTTT. It specifies CASSQDDVRGLTNEKLFF.

This clonotype was seen ten or more times. The CDR3 DNA follows: TGTGCCAGTAGTATAGGCGTAAGGTCCACCGGGGAGCTGTTTTTT. Its protein is CASSIGVRSTGELFF. V usage is TRBV19 and J usage is TRBJ2-2; D uncertain. Deletions cut 1 base from V and 4 bases from J, with 10 bases between. Per the germline V gene, CDR1 is LNHDA and CDR2 is SQIVND (reference sequence). The CDR3 length is 15 residues.

This clonotype came up many times. V is TRBV5-1 and J is TRBJ2-7; D ambiguous. The CDR3 has 14 residues. Per the germline V gene, CDR1 is SGHRS and CDR2 is YFSETQ. The V end lost 1 base, the J end lost 1 base, and 9 bases lay between the germline ends. The CDR3 DNA is TGCGCCAGCAGCTTGAGCCTTAAATCCTACGAGCAGTACTTC. It is translated as CASSLSLKSYEQYF.

Concerning this clonotype: This may be a read error, as it is one base from a much larger clone. Since the CDR3 does not end with the conserved phenylalanine or tryptophan, this likely comes from a read error. The chain joins TRBV7-6 to TRBJ2-3, with D possibly being TRBD1 or TRBD2 (7 bases each). V was pared by 2 bases and J by 4 bases, with 13 bases between. Germline CDR1 and CDR2: SGHVS and FNYEAQ. The CDR3 runs to 15 residues. CDR3 residues: CASSLFSGGADTQYS. The CDR3 DNA reads as TGTGCCAGCAGCTTATTCTCAGGGGGGGCAGATACGCAGTATTCT.

The rearrangement joins TRBV5-4 to TRBJ2-7; D is perhaps TRBD2 (7 bases). The CDR3 loop spans 14 amino acids. Looked up from germline, CDR1 is SGHNT and CDR2 is YYREEE (reference sequence). The germline V and J ends were trimmed by 3 bases and 6 bases, with 16 bases remaining between them. CDR3 loop: CASSSGGGGPEQYF. The CDR3 DNA is TGTGCCAGCAGCTCGGGCGGCGGGGGCCCCGAGCAGTACTTC.

The sample holds a few counts of this clonotype. The J gene is TRBJ2-7, the V gene TRBV30; no clear D gene. The CDR3 loop spans 13 amino acids. The V end was cut by 2 bases, the J end by 0 bases, with 8 bases between. Germline CDR1 and CDR2: GTSNPN and SVGIG (reference sequence). CDR3 nucleotides: TGTGCCTGGAGTTTATGGGGCTCCTACGAGCAGTACTTC. Residues: CAWSLWGSYEQYF.

The rearrangement links TRBV4-3 to TRBJ1-2; D is unresolved. Between the trimmed V and J ends, which lost 0 bases and 5 bases, there was a span of 13 bases. This CDR3 region has 15 residues. CDR1 and CDR2 from the germline V gene are LGHNA and YSLEER. CDR3 in DNA: TGCGCCAGCAGCCAAGATTTCACCGCTCCTTATGGCTACACCTTC. Translated, it gives CASSQDFTAPYGYTF.

This clonotype was counted only a few times. This chain joins TRBV15 and TRBJ2-7, with 7 bases matching TRBD2. Trimming removed 2 bases from V and 9 bases from J; junction bases left unmatched: 7. The CDR3 consists of 13 residues. Germline CDR1 and CDR2: LNHNV and YYDKDF (reference sequence). CDR3 nucleotide sequence: TGTGCCACCAGCAGATGGACTAGTGATGGGCAGTACTTC. Residues: CATSRWTSDGQYF.

In its sample, this clonotype was seen a few times. This sequence joins TRBV2 and TRBJ1-5; unclear D gene. Trimming removed 5 bases at V and 0 bases at J, with 11 bases between. From germline, CDR1 is SNHLY and CDR2 FYNNEI. This CDR3 contains 15 residues. The CDR3 region has the DNA TGTGCCAGCAGTCCCGACCCCTTTAGCAATCAGCCCCAGCATTTT. It codes for CASSPDPFSNQPQHF. The entire variable domain, with the rest obtained from reference TRBV2 and TRBJ1-5, is as follows: EPEVTQTPSHQVTQMGQEVILRCVPISNHLYFYWYRQILGQKVEFLVSFYNNEISEKSEIFDDQFSVERPDGSNFTLKIRSTKLEDSAMYFCASSPDPFSNQPQHFGDGTRLSIL.

This clonotype has ten or more counts. DNA of the CDR3: TGTGCCAGCATCGCGGGACCCACCACAGATACGCAGTATTTT. Residues: CASIAGPTTDTQYF. The V gene is TRBV28, the J gene TRBJ2-3; a weak D match, TRBD2 (6 bases). Per the germline V gene, CDR1 is MDHEN and CDR2 is SYDVKM. V was clipped by 7 bases and J by 2 bases, with 13 bases between them. CDR3 size: 14 residues.

The genes are TRBV21-1 and TRBJ1-5. TRBV21-1 has pseudogene status. CDR3 length: 16 amino acids. DNA of the CDR3: TGTGCCAGCAGCACGACAGATACGGGGAGGGGTCAGCCCCAGCATTTT. This encodes CASSTTDTGRGQPQHF.

Many counts were recorded for this clonotype. This chain joins TRBV11-2 and TRBJ2-1, with D hard to call. The CDR3 runs 13 residues. V was cut by 6 bases and J by 0 bases, with 6 bases left in between. The germline gives CDR1 SGHAT, CDR2 FQNNGV. This CDR3 is CASSASSYNEQFF. The CDR3 DNA reads TGTGCCAGCAGTGCAAGCTCCTACAATGAGCAGTTCTTC.

This CDR3 reads CASSNNYYTEAFF. For the CDR3, the DNA is TGTGCCAGCAGTAACAACTACTACACTGAAGCTTTCTTT. This chain uses TRBV27 with TRBJ1-1; unclear D gene. The CDR3 spans 13 residues. V was clipped by 5 bases and J by 3 bases, with 10 bases between them. Germline CDR1 is MNHEY and CDR2 is SMNVEV (reference sequence).

This clonotype has just a few counts. CDR3 sequence reads: CASHGGGGAVAGELFF. The CDR3 coding sequence is TGCGCCAGTCATGGCGGCGGGGGGGCGGTCGCCGGGGAGCTGTTTTTT. This chain uses TRBV23-1 with TRBJ2-2, with 9 bases fitting TRBD2. Being an ORF, TRBV23-1 has a function that is uncertain. This CDR3 is built from 16 residues. With V trimmed by 9 bases and J by 6 bases, 14 bases remained unmatched.

In its sample, this clonotype was seen once. This sequence joins TRBV27 and TRBJ1-5; D is perhaps TRBD1 (5 bases). Germline loops: CDR1 MNHEY, CDR2 SMNVEV (reference sequence). The CDR3 consists of 14 residues. Trimming cost V 6 bases and J 0 bases, with 9 bases left between them. CDR3 amino acids: CASRPGLSNQPQHF. As DNA, the CDR3 is TGTGCCAGCAGACCAGGGCTTAGCAATCAGCCCCAGCATTTT.

This clonotype was counted at least ten times. The rearrangement uses TRBV7-9 and TRBJ1-4; 7 bases map to TRBD1. Germline-derived CDR1 and CDR2 are SEHNR and FQNEAQ (reference sequence). Trimming cost V 1 base and J 8 bases; bases outside gene matches: 4. The CDR3 consists of 14 residues. CDR3 region: CASSLVTGEEKLFF. CDR3 in DNA: TGTGCCAGCAGCTTAGTTACAGGGGAGGAAAAACTGTTTTTT.

This clonotype was detected only a few times. Here the CDR3 omits its conserved ending phenylalanine or tryptophan, so a read error is the likely source. This chain connects TRBV28 to TRBJ2-5; no reliable D call. This CDR3 has 13 residues. Germline CDR1 is MDHEN and CDR2 is SYDVKM. The V end lost 7 bases, the J end lost 1 base, and 10 bases lay between the germline ends. CDR3 protein: CASTDTLQETQYL. CDR3 nucleotide sequence: TGTGCCAGCACCGACACTCTCCAAGAGACCCAGTACCTC.

For this clonotype: Here the CDR3 omits its conserved ending phenylalanine or tryptophan, so a read error is the likely source. The chain links TRBV28 to TRBJ1-3; no clear D gene. Trimming left V 2 bases short and J 0 bases short, with 8 bases between. Germline CDR1 is MDHEN and CDR2 is SYDVKM. This CDR3 has 15 amino acids. The CDR3 DNA sequence: TGTGCCAGCAGTTTACGGACGGTCTCTGGAAACACCATATATCTT. The encoded protein is CASSLRTVSGNTIYL.